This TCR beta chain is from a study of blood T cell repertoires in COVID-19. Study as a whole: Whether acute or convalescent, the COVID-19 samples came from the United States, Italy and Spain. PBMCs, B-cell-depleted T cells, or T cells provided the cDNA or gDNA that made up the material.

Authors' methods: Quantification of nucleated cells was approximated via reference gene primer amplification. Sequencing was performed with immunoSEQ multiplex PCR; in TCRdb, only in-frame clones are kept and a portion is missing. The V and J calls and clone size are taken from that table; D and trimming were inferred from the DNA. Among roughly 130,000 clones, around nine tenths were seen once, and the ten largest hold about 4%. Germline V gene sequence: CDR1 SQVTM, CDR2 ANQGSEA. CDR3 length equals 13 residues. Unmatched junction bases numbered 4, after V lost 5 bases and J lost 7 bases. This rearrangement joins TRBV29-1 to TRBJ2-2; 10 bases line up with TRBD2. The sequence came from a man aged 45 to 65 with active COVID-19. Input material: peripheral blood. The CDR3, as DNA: TGCAGCGTTACTAGCGGGGATGACGGGGAGCTGTTTTTT. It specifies CSVTSGDDGELFF.